Listed here are 20 T cell receptor beta chains from one sample, sequenced in a study of CD8+ T cells in alopecia areata. As the sequencing template, cDNA was produced by extracting RNA and reverse transcribing it. Data came from immunoSEQ multiplex PCR; TCRdb stores just in-frame clones and leaves some out. The data show about 190,000 clones, with 60% to 70% seen just once and approximately 0.69% held by the top ten. Treatment in this sample: oral pan-JAK inhibitor, 5-10 mg twice daily. The sample in question was CD4+ T cells sorted from blood, obtained at week 4, from a patient treated with tofacitinib. Every receptor here comes from a human donor with alopecia areata.

The chain recombines TRBV6-1 with TRBJ1-1, with unresolved D. The CDR3 runs 15 residues. The germline V gene has CDR1 MNHNS and CDR2 SASEGT. V lost 6 bases, J lost 0 bases, and 14 bases lay in between. CDR3 bases: TGTGCCAGCAGCGCAACCACCGAGTTGAACACTGAAGCTTTCTTT. Residues: CASSATTELNTEAFF.

There are a few counts of this clone. The gene calls are TRBV7-8 and TRBJ2-5; D unresolved. The germline V and J ends were trimmed by 5 bases and 5 bases, with 6 bases remaining between them. The CDR3 sequence is 11 residues long. Germline CDR1 is SGHVS and CDR2 is FQNEAQ. CDR3 coding DNA: TGTGCCAGCAGCCGGGTGGAGACCCAGTACTTC. Translated: CASSRVETQYF.

The chain links TRBV28 to TRBJ2-7, with D hard to call. The CDR3 spans 17 residues. Germline CDR1 reads MDHEN; CDR2 reads SYDVKM. The V end lost 2 bases, the J end lost 0 bases, and 17 bases lay between the germline ends. The DNA of the CDR3 is TGTGCCAGCAGTTTAACCCTAAGAGAACAGAGCTCCTACGAGCAGTACTTC. Encoded protein: CASSLTLREQSSYEQYF.

In its sample, this clone was seen once. The J gene is TRBJ1-5, the V gene TRBV19; D uncertain. The CDR3 is 15 amino acids. Trimming removed 9 bases at V and 1 base at J, with 16 bases between. Germline-derived CDR1 and CDR2 are LNHDA and SQIVND (reference sequence). Here the CDR3 reads CASTYGSTSNQPQHF. The CDR3 DNA sequence: TGTGCCAGCACCTACGGGAGCACCAGCAATCAGCCCCAGCATTTT.

The chain has TRBV7-2 and TRBJ1-1; 8 bases match TRBD1. V lost 5 bases, J lost 5 bases, and 7 bases stayed unmatched. CDR1 SGHTA and CDR2 FQGNSA come from the germline V gene. CDR3 length: 14 residues. The CDR3 DNA follows: TGTGCCAGCAGCCTGCGACAGGGGTGGACTGAAGCTTTCTTT. Translating it yields CASSLRQGWTEAFF.

The chain carries TRBV7-2 and TRBJ1-1; TRBD1 matches at 10 bases. The V and J ends lost 5 bases and 5 bases, in that order; junction bases with no gene match: 5. The CDR3 contains 14 residues. Germline-derived CDR1 and CDR2 are SGHTA and FQGNSA. CDR3 amino acids: CASSRDRGLTEAFF. For the CDR3, the DNA is TGTGCCAGCAGCCGGGACAGGGGTTTAACTGAAGCTTTCTTT.

V gene TRBV7-6 combines with J gene TRBJ1-1; no clear D gene. The CDR3 covers 13 residues. V gave up 1 base and J gave up 3 bases, with 6 bases separating them. Germline CDR1 is SGHVS and CDR2 is FNYEAQ. For the CDR3, the DNA is TGTGCCAGCAGCTTAGGGGTCGACACTGAAGCTTTCTTT. Amino acids: CASSLGVDTEAFF.

The V gene is TRBV30, the J gene TRBJ1-2; D unresolved. This CDR3 has 13 amino acids. CDR1 and CDR2 from the germline V gene are GTSNPN and SVGIG (reference sequence). The V end lost 2 bases, the J end lost 6 bases, and 13 bases lay between the germline ends. The CDR3: CAWSLVSSHGYTF. The CDR3 DNA follows: TGTGCCTGGAGTCTTGTCTCCTCACATGGCTACACCTTC.

The V gene is TRBV7-2, the J gene TRBJ2-7; D not certain. Germline V gene lookup returns CDR1 SGHTA and CDR2 FQGNSA. This CDR3 has 13 amino acids. V was cut by 5 bases and J by 2 bases, with 10 bases left in between. In nucleotides, the CDR3 is TGTGCCAGCAGCCTTTACCCGGCCTACGAGCAGTACTTC. Protein: CASSLYPAYEQYF. Full variable domain (rest looked up from reference TRBV7-2 and TRBJ2-7): GAGVSQSPSNKVTEKGKDVELRCDPISGHTALYWYRQSLGQGLEFLIYFQGNSAPDKSGLPSDRFSAERTGGSVSTLTIQRTQQEDSAVYLCASSLYPAYEQYFGPGTRLTVT.

The chain links TRBV29-1 to TRBJ1-1; D perhaps matches TRBD1 (5 bases). Germline loops: CDR1 SQVTM, CDR2 ANQGSEA. The V and J ends lost 7 bases and 0 bases respectively, with 9 bases between them. The CDR3 is made up of 12 amino acids. CDR3 sequence (DNA): TGCAGCGGGGGGACCCTGAACACTGAAGCTTTCTTT. Protein: CSGGTLNTEAFF. The whole variable domain, remainder taken from reference TRBV29-1 and TRBJ1-1, is SAVISQKPSRDICQRGTSLTIQCQVDSQVTMMFWYRQQPGQSLTLIATANQGSEATYESGFVIDKFPISRPNLTFSTLTVSNMSPEDSSIYLCSGGTLNTEAFFGQGTRLTVV.

V and J are TRBV2 and TRBJ2-5; perhaps TRBD1 as D (6 bases). The V end was cut by 6 bases, the J end by 2 bases, with 10 bases between. Germline CDR1 reads SNHLY; CDR2 reads FYNNEI. There are 13 residues in the CDR3. In DNA form, the CDR3 reads TGTGCCAGCAGCCGGACAGAACAAGAGACCCAGTACTTC. Its translation is CASSRTEQETQYF.

The chain carries TRBV9 and TRBJ2-5; D could derive from TRBD1 or TRBD2 (7 bases each). Germline V CDR1 and CDR2: SGDLS, YYNGEE. The V end was cut by 0 bases, the J end by 1 base, with 19 bases between. CDR3 length: 18 amino acids. This CDR3 reads CASSVGRGRESRQETQYF. In DNA, the CDR3 is TGTGCCAGCAGCGTAGGTAGGGGGCGGGAGAGCCGCCAAGAGACCCAGTACTTC.

This clone occurred a few times. This chain uses TRBV29-1 with TRBJ2-1; TRBD2 aligns across 11 bases. Losses at the gene ends were 4 bases for V and 2 bases for J; bases not matched to a gene: 7. Germline V gene sequence: CDR1 SQVTM, CDR2 ANQGSEA. CDR3 size: 16 residues. The CDR3 sequence: CSVVEASGRTYNEQFF. CDR3 bases: TGCAGCGTTGTCGAGGCTAGCGGGAGGACCTACAATGAGCAGTTCTTC.

V is TRBV29-1 and J is TRBJ2-5; maybe TRBD2 (6 bases). The CDR3 has 14 amino acids. Looked up from germline, CDR1 is SQVTM and CDR2 is ANQGSEA. The ends were cut back, 4 bases at V and 6 bases at J, with 18 bases in the middle. This CDR3 is CSVGGAGRRKTQYF. The CDR3 DNA sequence: TGCAGCGTTGGAGGGGCGGGGAGGCGGAAGACCCAGTACTTC.

The chain joins TRBV2 to TRBJ2-6; weak D call: TRBD2 (5 bases). Germline CDR1 SNHLY, CDR2 FYNNEI. The length of the CDR3 is 14 residues. Trimming removed 7 bases from V and 0 bases from J, with 7 bases in between. CDR3 DNA sequence: TGTGCCAGCACTAGCAACTCTGGGGCCAACGTCCTGACTTTC. This gives the protein CASTSNSGANVLTF.

Ten or more counts support this clone. The rearrangement uses TRBV28 and TRBJ1-2; perhaps TRBD1 as D (5 bases). This CDR3 is 15 amino acids long. Germline lookup yields CDR1 MDHEN and CDR2 SYDVKM. Trimming cost V 7 bases and J 3 bases, with 18 bases left between them. The CDR3 sequence: CASTAGGTAHYGYTF. The DNA of the CDR3 is TGTGCCAGCACGGCCGGCGGGACCGCGCACTATGGCTACACCTTC.

The chain carries TRBV30 and TRBJ2-7, with D uncertain. The germline gives CDR1 GTSNPN, CDR2 SVGIG (reference sequence). This CDR3 region has 14 residues. V was clipped by 5 bases and J by 6 bases, with 20 bases between them. The CDR3 protein is CAWRSVGQPSEQYF. The CDR3 DNA reads TGTGCCTGGCGCTCCGTGGGCCAGCCCTCCGAGCAGTACTTC.

This clone was counted only a few times. The sample contains more than one DNA sequence encoding this CDR3. The chain joins TRBV30 to TRBJ2-5, with D unresolved. Germline V CDR1 and CDR2: GTSNPN, SVGIG (reference sequence). CDR3 size: 11 residues. Trimming removed 0 bases at V and 5 bases at J, with 4 bases between. In DNA form, the CDR3 reads TGTGCCTGGAGTGTACTGGAGACCCAGTACTTC. Amino acids: CAWSVLETQYF.

This clone has only one observation. The rearrangement links TRBV2 to TRBJ2-5, with D tentatively TRBD1 (6 bases). The germline V gene encodes CDR1 SNHLY and CDR2 FYNNEI. The CDR3 is made up of 16 amino acids. V was cut by 5 bases and J by 0 bases, with 16 bases left in between. As DNA, the CDR3 is TGTGCCAGCAGTACTCACAGGGCAACAAACCAAGAGACCCAGTACTTC. It translates to CASSTHRATNQETQYF.

The CDR3 nucleotides are TGTGCCAGCAGTGACGGGATTCACACGTATTTT. It yields the protein CASSDGIHTYF. The chain joins TRBV2 to TRBJ2-3; a weak D match, TRBD2 (5 bases). CDR1 is SNHLY, CDR2 FYNNEI, per germline. Trimming took 3 bases from V and 14 from J, leaving 12 bases between them. The CDR3 spans 11 residues.